Listed below are T cell receptor beta chains from one sample, sequenced in a study of shared clonotypes between healthy human individuals. Profiled with immunoSEQ multiplex PCR; TCRdb holds only in-frame clones, not every one. The sample includes around 700,000 clones, less than 80% of them seen just once. What was sequenced was memory CD4+ T cells sorted from blood. Receptor source: a young woman in good health. The CDR3 runs from the conserved cysteine through the conserved F or W. Fields, in order: clone size, V gene, D gene, J gene, CDR3 protein, CDR3 DNA. A D gene is named only where the DNA matches it firmly. Size is omitted from some rows. Given values are once, few, many or a class for expanded clones.

>.|TRBV28|TRBD1|TRBJ1-2
CASSSEDRGYYGYTF
TGTGCCAGCAGTTCAGAGGACAGGGGGTACTATGGCTACACCTTC
>.|TRBV5-1|TRBD2|TRBJ2-1
CASSPSSGSYNEQFF
TGCGCCAGCAGCCCATCTAGCGGATCCTACAATGAGCAGTTCTTC
>.|TRBV30|TRBD1|TRBJ2-7
CAWTRGREQYF
TGTGCCTGGACCAGGGGGAGAGAGCAGTACTTC
>.|TRBV7-9|TRBD1|TRBJ1-4
CASSPTGQGYEKLFF
TGTGCCAGCAGCCCGACCGGACAGGGATATGAAAAACTGTTTTTT
>.|TRBV5-1|TRBD1|TRBJ1-1
CASSAGQANTEAFF
TGCGCCAGCAGCGCGGGACAGGCGAACACTGAAGCTTTCTTT
>.|TRBV27|.|TRBJ1-5
CASREGTAFRQPQHF
TGTGCCAGCAGAGAGGGGACGGCCTTTAGGCAGCCCCAGCATTTT
>few|TRBV5-4|TRBD1|TRBJ2-1
CASSLGGGQGYNEQFF
TGTGCCAGCAGCTTGGGCGGGGGACAGGGTTACAATGAGCAGTTCTTC
>.|TRBV7-5|.|TRBJ2-2
CASSLLVGSFPGELFF
TGTGCCAGCAGCTTACTTGTTGGGAGTTTTCCCGGGGAGCTGTTTTTT
>.|TRBV5-1|.|TRBJ1-4
CASSFGQTVGEKLFF
TGCGCCAGCAGCTTTGGACAGACTGTAGGGGAAAAACTGTTTTTT
>.|TRBV7-8|TRBD2|TRBJ2-7
CASSLGTSGISYEQYF
TGTGCCAGCAGCCTCGGGACTAGCGGAATCTCCTACGAGCAGTACTTC
>.|TRBV5-6|.|TRBJ1-4
CASSWDPAGGLFF
TGTGCCAGCAGCTGGGACCCAGCCGGGGGACTGTTTTTT
>once|TRBV4-1|.|TRBJ2-5
CASSQRVSVGETQYF
TGCGCCAGCAGCCAGAGGGTGTCCGTTGGGGAGACCCAGTACTTC
>few|TRBV7-8|.|TRBJ2-7
CASSFRQESSYEQYF
TGTGCCAGCAGCTTCAGACAGGAAAGCTCCTACGAGCAGTACTTC
>.|TRBV9|TRBD2|TRBJ2-1
CASSPPGTSGNEQFF
TGTGCCAGCAGCCCCCCCGGGACTAGCGGCAATGAGCAGTTCTTC
>.|TRBV6-5|.|TRBJ2-1
CASRPTAPAQNEQFF
TGTGCCAGCAGGCCCACCGCCCCAGCCCAAAATGAGCAGTTCTTC
>.|TRBV6-1|.|TRBJ2-7
CASSPYGGGEQYF
TGTGCCAGCAGCCCCTATGGGGGTGGGGAGCAGTACTTC
>.|TRBV5-1|TRBD2|TRBJ2-7
CASSPAPPGTSSYEQYF
TGCGCCAGCAGCCCAGCACCCCCCGGGACTAGCTCCTACGAGCAGTACTTC
>.|TRBV18|.|TRBJ2-7
CASSSTRQGYSYEQYF
TGTGCCAGCTCATCAACCCGGCAGGGGTACTCATACGAGCAGTACTTC
>.|TRBV30|TRBD2|TRBJ2-3
CAWDGTSGRATDTQYF
TGTGCCTGGGACGGGACTAGCGGGAGGGCCACAGATACGCAGTATTTT
>few|TRBV28|.|TRBJ2-2
CASRRMGRTGELFF
TGTGCCAGCAGACGAATGGGGCGGACCGGGGAGCTGTTTTTT
>few|TRBV15|.|TRBJ2-3
CATSRDLGEPSTDTQYF
TGTGCCACCAGCAGAGATCTCGGAGAACCTAGCACAGATACGCAGTATTTT
>few|TRBV27|.|TRBJ2-7
CASSSASWAPDEQYF
TGTGCCAGCAGTTCCGCGAGTTGGGCGCCGGACGAGCAGTACTTC
>.|TRBV6-5|.|TRBJ2-7
CASSYGQDYRSEQYF
TGTGCCAGCAGTTATGGTCAGGACTACCGGAGCGAGCAGTACTTC
>few|TRBV18|TRBD1|TRBJ2-5
CASSPGTVQETQYF
TGTGCCAGCTCACCCGGGACAGTCCAAGAGACCCAGTACTTC
>.|TRBV5-4|.|TRBJ2-6
CASSFGLVSVPRGGANVLTF
TGTGCCAGCAGCTTTGGTTTGGTATCGGTTCCCCGTGGAGGGGCCAACGTCCTGACTTTC
>.|TRBV13|.|TRBJ2-1
CASSFPRRGNEQFF
TGTGCCAGCAGCTTCCCTAGGAGGGGTAATGAGCAGTTCTTC
>.|TRBV10-1|.|TRBJ2-1
CASSEFVGDYNEQFF
TGCGCCAGCAGTGAGTTTGTGGGGGACTACAATGAGCAGTTCTTC
>.|TRBV30|.|TRBJ1-2
CAWSPTGLDYTF
TGTGCCTGGAGTCCGACAGGCCTGGACTACACCTTC
>.|TRBV19|TRBD2|TRBJ2-4
CASRRVDSGRSKNIQYF
TGTGCCAGTAGGCGAGTGGATAGCGGGAGGTCCAAAAACATTCAGTACTTC
>.|TRBV5-8|.|TRBJ2-2
CASSVGVHNTGELFF
TGTGCCAGCAGCGTGGGGGTCCATAACACCGGGGAGCTGTTTTTT
>.|TRBV19|.|TRBJ2-3
CASSLTDTQYF
TGTGCCAGTAGTCTCACAGATACGCAGTATTTT
>.|TRBV2|.|TRBJ1-4
CASSFEAEEKLFF
TGTGCCAGCAGTTTCGAGGCGGAGGAAAAACTGTTTTTT
>.|TRBV18|.|TRBJ1-1
CASSAGEMAFF
TGTGCCAGCTCAGCAGGGGAGATGGCTTTCTTT
>.|TRBV19|.|TRBJ2-7
CASSQTGSYEQYF
TGTGCCAGTAGTCAAACGGGGTCCTACGAGCAGTACTTC
>.|TRBV28|.|TRBJ2-6
CASSWGATGAFSGANVLTF
TGTGCCAGCAGTTGGGGGGCCACAGGGGCGTTCTCTGGGGCCAACGTCCTGACTTTC
>once|TRBV28|TRBD2|TRBJ2-7
CASSWASGRAVEEQYF
TGTGCCAGCAGTTGGGCTAGCGGGAGGGCTGTGGAGGAGCAGTACTTC
>.|TRBV7-6|.|TRBJ2-3
CASSLVGPDTQYF
TGTGCCAGCAGCTTGGTGGGACCAGATACGCAGTATTTT
>once|TRBV7-9|.|TRBJ2-5
CASSSLQMGAGETQYF
TGTGCCAGCAGCAGCCTTCAGATGGGGGCGGGCGAGACCCAGTACTTC
>.|TRBV28|TRBD1|TRBJ2-2
CASSPGTGSNTGELFF
TGTGCCAGCAGTCCCGGGACAGGGTCGAACACCGGGGAGCTGTTTTTT
>.|TRBV5-1|.|TRBJ2-7
CASSPPSGPYEQYF
TGCGCCAGCAGCCCCCCCTCCGGTCCGTACGAGCAGTACTTC
>.|TRBV25-1|.|TRBJ2-7
CASTGGGPSYEQYF
TGTGCCAGCACCGGGGGTGGGCCTTCCTACGAGCAGTACTTC
>few|TRBV6-1|.|TRBJ2-7
CASSEARTALYEQYF
TGTGCCAGCAGTGAAGCTCGGACAGCCCTCTACGAGCAGTACTTC
>.|TRBV7-4|.|TRBJ2-3
CASSVGPPDTQYF
TGTGCCAGCAGCGTAGGTCCCCCAGATACGCAGTATTTT
>.|TRBV19|.|TRBJ1-2
CASSRAGDNYGYTF
TGTGCCAGTAGTCGGGCGGGGGATAACTATGGCTACACCTTC
>.|TRBV6-6|.|TRBJ1-3
CASSYSAGNGNTIYF
TGTGCCAGCAGTTACTCGGCAGGGAACGGAAACACCATATATTTT
>few|TRBV9|.|TRBJ2-2
CASSVVEVLNTGELFF
TGTGCCAGCAGCGTAGTTGAGGTCTTGAACACCGGGGAGCTGTTTTTT
>.|TRBV5-1|TRBD1|TRBJ1-6
CASSSGTDYNSPLHF
TGCGCCAGCAGCTCCGGGACAGATTATAATTCACCCCTCCACTTT
>many|TRBV5-6|.|TRBJ2-1
CASSLGEAAYNEQFF
TGTGCCAGCAGCTTGGGGGAAGCGGCATACAATGAGCAGTTCTTC
>few|TRBV6-6|.|TRBJ1-5
CASSALQGLNQPQHF
TGTGCCAGCAGCGCCCTGCAGGGGCTAAATCAGCCCCAGCATTTT
>once|TRBV5-1|.|TRBJ2-1
CASSLLEPSYNEQFF
TGCGCCAGCAGCTTACTAGAACCCTCCTACAATGAGCAGTTCTTC
>.|TRBV27|.|TRBJ1-3
CASSLGPSLSGNTIYF
TGTGCCAGCAGTTTGGGTCCCAGCCTCTCTGGAAACACCATATATTTT
>.|TRBV25-1|.|TRBJ2-3
CASSESGVDTQYF
TGTGCCAGCAGTGAATCGGGGGTCGATACGCAGTATTTT
>.|TRBV5-4|.|TRBJ1-2
CASRQGAMDGYTF
TGTGCCAGCAGACAGGGTGCCATGGATGGCTACACCTTC